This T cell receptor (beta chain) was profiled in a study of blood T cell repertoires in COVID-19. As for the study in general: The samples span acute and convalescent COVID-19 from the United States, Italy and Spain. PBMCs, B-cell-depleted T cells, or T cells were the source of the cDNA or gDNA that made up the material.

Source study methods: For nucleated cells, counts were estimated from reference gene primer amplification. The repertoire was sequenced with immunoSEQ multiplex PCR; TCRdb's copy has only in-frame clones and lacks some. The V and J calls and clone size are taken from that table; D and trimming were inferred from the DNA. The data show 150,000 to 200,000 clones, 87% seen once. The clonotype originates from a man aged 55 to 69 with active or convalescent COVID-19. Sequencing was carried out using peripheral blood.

Written as DNA, the CDR3 is TGTGCCAGTAGTCCGGCCACAGGGGCTGATACGCAGTATTTT. This sequence encodes CASSPATGADTQYF. The genes are TRBV19 and TRBJ2-3; 7 nucleotides agree with TRBD1. The CDR3 is made up of 14 amino acids. Germline V gene lookup returns CDR1 LNHDA and CDR2 SQIVND (reference sequence). V shed 5 bases and J 6 bases; nucleotides not matched to a gene: 8.